This is a list of T cell receptor beta chains from one sample in a study of sequential checkpoint blockade in melanoma. The assay was immunoSEQ multiplex PCR, and TCRdb's table has in-frame clones only and misses some. The sample includes approximately 21,000 clones, around four fifths of them seen just once. This specimen consisted of CD8+ T cells sorted from blood (inferred from file names), obtained from a patient given nivolumab and ipilimumab in sequence. The source of these receptors is a human donor with melanoma. Both conserved end residues are part of each CDR3. Each record gives: clone size, D gene, J gene, V gene, CDR3 protein, CDR3 DNA. D genes are given only for firm matches. Not every row has a clone size; where given, it reads once, few, many or a size class.

NA TRBD2 TRBJ2-3 TRBV9 CASKRGASGGTTDTQYF TGTGCCAGCAAAAGGGGGGCTAGCGGGGGGACCACAGATACGCAGTATTTT
NA NA TRBJ2-1 TRBV10-3 CAISESETGYNEQFF TGTGCCATCAGTGAGTCAGAGACGGGGTACAATGAGCAGTTCTTC
NA TRBD1 TRBJ1-2 TRBV7-9 CASSLDRGRGYGYTF TGTGCCAGCAGCCTTGACAGGGGGCGCGGCTATGGCTACACCTTC
NA NA TRBJ2-7 TRBV28 CASTSVSGAGEQYF TGTGCCAGCACCTCCGTCTCAGGGGCTGGAGAGCAGTACTTC
NA NA TRBJ2-5 TRBV19 CASSVNQETQYF TGTGCCAGTAGTGTCAACCAAGAGACCCAGTACTTC
once NA TRBJ2-1 TRBV4-3 CASSQVDSYNEQFF TGCGCCAGCAGCCAAGTGGACTCTTACAATGAGCAGTTCTTC
NA TRBD1 TRBJ2-7 TRBV6-5 CASSPGTGNYEQYF TGTGCCAGCAGTCCTGGGACAGGGAATTACGAGCAGTACTTC
NA TRBD1 TRBJ1-1 TRBV6-1 CASRRDRGLNTEAFF TGTGCCAGCCGAAGAGACAGGGGGCTGAACACTGAAGCTTTCTTT
NA TRBD2 TRBJ2-7 TRBV27 CATSPSGGYSYEQYF TGTGCCACCTCTCCTAGCGGGGGGTACTCCTACGAGCAGTACTTC
NA NA TRBJ1-2 TRBV28 CASSTTKLVSGGRGYTF TGTGCCAGCAGTACGACGAAGTTGGTCTCCGGGGGGCGTGGCTACACCTTC
NA TRBD2 TRBJ2-6 TRBV2 CARGAGGSAGANVLTF TGTGCCAGGGGAGCGGGGGGGAGTGCTGGGGCCAACGTCCTGACTTTC
NA NA TRBJ2-1 TRBV19 CASSLTGGPSLGNEQFF TGTGCCAGTAGTCTCACGGGGGGCCCCTCGTTGGGCAATGAGCAGTTCTTC
NA TRBD1 TRBJ2-7 TRBV27 CASSLRDRVSDEQYF TGTGCCAGCAGTTTACGGGACAGGGTCTCGGATGAGCAGTACTTC
once NA TRBJ2-5 TRBV18 CASSQRQGGGETQYF TGTGCCAGCTCACAACGACAGGGAGGTGGAGAGACCCAGTACTTC
NA TRBD1 TRBJ1-1 TRBV27 CASSASRGLEAFF TGTGCCAGCAGTGCGTCCAGGGGGCTTGAAGCTTTCTTT
NA TRBD2 TRBJ2-2 TRBV6-5 CASSIAGGAGELFF TGTGCCAGCAGCATAGCGGGGGGGGCCGGGGAGCTGTTTTTT
NA NA TRBJ1-1 TRBV7-9 CASSPGLSNTEAFF TGTGCCAGCAGCCCGGGACTCTCGAACACTGAAGCTTTCTTT
NA NA TRBJ1-1 TRBV7-6 CASSLGASNTEAFF TGTGCCAGCAGCTTAGGGGCATCGAACACTGAAGCTTTCTTT
NA NA TRBJ2-7 TRBV29-1 CSVEEPRARSYEQYF TGCAGCGTTGAAGAACCGCGGGCTAGATCCTACGAGCAGTACTTC
NA NA TRBJ1-4 TRBV6-5 CASSPGIPTNEKLFF TGTGCCAGCAGCCCAGGGATTCCAACTAATGAAAAACTGTTTTTT
NA NA TRBJ1-2 TRBV5-4 CASSLGALTGDGYTF TGTGCCAGCAGCTTGGGTGCGCTGACAGGCGATGGCTACACCTTC
NA TRBD1 TRBJ2-7 TRBV19 CASGQVSSYEQYF TGTGCCAGCGGACAGGTGAGCTCCTACGAGCAGTACTTC
NA NA TRBJ1-4 TRBV19 CASSIRVTNEKLFF TGTGCCAGTAGTATCCGGGTTACTAATGAAAAACTGTTTTTT
NA NA TRBJ1-1 TRBV9 CASSAKQGVDPEAFF TGTGCCAGCAGCGCCAAACAGGGTGTTGACCCTGAAGCTTTCTTT
NA TRBD1 TRBJ2-7 TRBV5-5 CASVGGGSYEQYF TGTGCCAGCGTAGGGGGCGGGTCCTACGAGCAGTACTTC
NA TRBD1 TRBJ2-7 TRBV27 CASSLGPGGEQYF TGTGCCAGCAGTTTAGGCCCAGGGGGCGAGCAGTACTTC
few TRBD1 TRBJ1-1 TRBV7-9 CASSRDRVDTEAFF TGTGCCAGCAGCCGGGACAGGGTCGACACTGAAGCTTTCTTT
NA TRBD1 TRBJ2-3 TRBV5-1 CASSLDGTGDDTQYF TGCGCCAGCAGCTTGGATGGGACAGGGGATGATACGCAGTATTTT
NA TRBD2 TRBJ2-1 TRBV4-3 CASSTFAGGADNEQFF TGCGCCAGCAGTACCTTCGCGGGGGGAGCGGACAATGAGCAGTTCTTC
NA TRBD1 TRBJ2-5 TRBV28 CASRKWITGDQTQYF TGTGCCAGCAGAAAATGGATCACAGGGGATCAGACCCAGTACTTC
NA TRBD1 TRBJ2-2 TRBV27 CASSYRGSGELFF TGTGCCAGCAGTTACAGGGGATCCGGGGAGCTGTTTTTT
NA TRBD1 TRBJ2-7 TRBV28 CASSWVTGGISYEQYF TGTGCCAGCAGTTGGGTTACAGGGGGGATTTCCTACGAGCAGTACTTC
NA TRBD1 TRBJ1-6 TRBV5-6 CASSWTGGANSPLHF TGTGCCAGCAGCTGGACAGGGGGCGCAAATTCACCCCTCCACTTT
few NA TRBJ2-7 TRBV28 CASSSPSPLVSEQYF TGTGCCAGCAGTTCCCCATCCCCGCTAGTGTCCGAGCAGTACTTC
few NA TRBJ2-7 TRBV21-1 CASSKGRDRSPPSSYEQYF TGTGCCAGCAGCAAGGGCCGGGACAGGTCCCCTCCTAGCTCCTACGAGCAGTACTTC